This entry features one T cell receptor beta chain sequence. Germline loops: CDR1 SGDLS, CDR2 YYNGEE. CDR3 length equals 13 residues. V lost 4 bases and J 4 bases, leaving 9 bases between the germline ends. The record originates from a study of blood T cell repertoires in COVID-19. For the study at large: Spain, Italy and the United States supplied samples that represented acute and convalescent COVID-19.

The cohort comprised adults aged roughly 18 to 90 years residing in approximately 25 US areas. Symptom resolution, clearance, or two negative PCRs marked the recovered donors of Cohort 3. The protocol was immunoSEQ multiplex PCR, while the TCRdb copy is restricted to in-frame clones and leaves out a portion. The repertoire includes around 300,000 clones, roughly 90% of them detected once, and more than 9% sits in the top ten. Sequenced sample: PBMCs or T cells enriched from blood (not recorded which). The sequence was collected from a woman in her twenties or thirties who had recovered from COVID-19. The chain carries TRBV9 and TRBJ1-3; no firm D call. CDR3 protein: CASSPEPGNTIYF. The DNA of the CDR3 is TGTGCCAGCAGCCCAGAACCGGGAAACACCATATATTTT.